Detailed here is one TCR beta chain. What it binds is not known. This sample is part of a study of CD8+ T cells in alopecia areata. Findings and limits, study-wide: Alphabeta T cells residing in normal skin are also sequenced in scalp samples. Clonality in lesional scalp, especially alopecia totalis/universalis, exceeded that of normal scalp.

J was trimmed by 6 bases and V by 5 bases; bases with no gene match: 16. Germline V gene sequence: CDR1 SQVTM, CDR2 ANQGSEA. This CDR3 has 16 amino acids. It was cDNA, reverse transcribed from extracted RNA, that served as the sequencing template. TCRdb's copy holds only in-frame clones and misses some; the assay was immunoSEQ multiplex PCR. The table includes about 150,000 clones, 80% to 90% detected once. PBMCs were stained for CD3, CD4 and CD8, and CD4+ and CD8+ T cells were sorted. The TCR sequence derives from a human donor with alopecia areata. J is TRBJ2-7 and V is TRBV29-1; 10 bases align to TRBD1. The sequences come from CD8+ T cells sorted from blood, collected at week 0. The CDR3 loop is CSVSYGTGVRGREQYF. DNA of the CDR3: TGCAGCGTTTCATACGGGACAGGGGTCAGGGGGCGCGAGCAGTACTTC.